The clone carrying this T cell receptor (beta chain) was counted only a few times. Its matching antigen is unknown. The data stem from a study of T cell repertoires in cytomegalovirus infection. TCRdb ran MiXCR on the reads and lists one entry per CDR3 protein. The table lists roughly 720,000 distinct CDR3 sequences, approximately 40% of them singletons. General study points: The ex vivo response was dominated by HLA-C-restricted CMV-specific TCR beta clonotypes.

V was pared by 4 bases and J by 6 bases, with 10 bases of the junction left unmatched. CDR1 and CDR2 from the germline V gene are MDHEN and SYDVKM. The CDR3 sequence is 16 residues long. The V and J genes are TRBV28 and TRBJ2-2, with 8 bases lining up with TRBD1. The sequenced sample consisted of PBMCs. This receptor was obtained from a human donor in good health (CMV status not recorded). Some clones in this sample may be carry-over from other donors' samples. The CDR3 DNA follows: TGTGCCAGCAGTTCCGTGACAGGGGCCCTCTCCGGGGAGCTGTTTTTT. Residues: CASSSVTGALSGELFF.